The present T cell receptor (beta chain) was sequenced within a study of regulatory T cells in long-lasting Graves disease. Per the germline V gene, CDR1 is MDHEN and CDR2 is SYDVKM. V lost 11 bases, J lost 0 bases, and 8 bases lay in between. The CDR3 sequence is 13 residues long. This clonotype was detected many times. Its specificity is unknown. Study-wide results and caveats: When disease was persistent, TRBV28, TRBJ1-2 and TRBJ2-5 were the favored segments.

Building of the TCR beta libraries involved iRepertoire HTBI primers and Arm-PCR of CDR3 regions. TCRdb ran MiXCR on the multiplex PCR reads and lists one entry per CDR3 protein. Here the sample spans about 400,000 distinct CDR3 sequences, around 20% being singletons. Time point specified: persistent/refractory GD, antithyroid drugs over 5 years with positive TRAb. The authors made the TCR library using RNA they extracted from PBMCs. In this cohort, patients came from an endocrinology department located in Xi'an, China. The sequence was obtained from a female donor with Graves disease. Specimen: peripheral blood mononuclear cells (PBMCs), collected when the disease was refractory, from a patient treated with antithyroid drugs. The chain recombines TRBV28 with TRBJ1-6; D gene unclear. For the CDR3, the DNA is TGTGCCGGCCAGAGCTCCTATAATTCACCCCTCCACTTT. Its translation is CAGQSSYNSPLHF. The full variable domain, with the rest looked up from reference TRBV28 and TRBJ1-6, is DVKVTQSSRYLVKRTGEKVFLECVQDMDHENMFWYRQDPGLGLRLIYFSYDVKMKEKGDIPEGYSVSREKKERFSLILESASTNQTSMYLCAGQSSYNSPLHFGNGTRLTVT.